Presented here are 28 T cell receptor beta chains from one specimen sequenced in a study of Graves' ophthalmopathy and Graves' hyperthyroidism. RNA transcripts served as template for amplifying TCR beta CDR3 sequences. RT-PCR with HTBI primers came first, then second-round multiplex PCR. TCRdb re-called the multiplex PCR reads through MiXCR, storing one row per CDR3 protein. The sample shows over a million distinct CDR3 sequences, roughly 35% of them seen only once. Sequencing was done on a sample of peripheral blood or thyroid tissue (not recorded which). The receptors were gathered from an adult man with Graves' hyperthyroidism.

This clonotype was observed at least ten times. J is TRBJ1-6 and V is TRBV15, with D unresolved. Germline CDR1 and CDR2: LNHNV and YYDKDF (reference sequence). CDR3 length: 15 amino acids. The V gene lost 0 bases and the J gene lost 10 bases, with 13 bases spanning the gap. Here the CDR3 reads CATSREVQPSSPLHF. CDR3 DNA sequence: TGTGCCACCAGCAGAGAAGTACAGCCCAGCTCACCCCTCCACTTT.

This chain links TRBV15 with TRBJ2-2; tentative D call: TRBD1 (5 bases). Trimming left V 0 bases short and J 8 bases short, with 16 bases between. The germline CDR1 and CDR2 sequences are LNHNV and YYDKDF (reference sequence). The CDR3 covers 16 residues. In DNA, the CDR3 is TGTGCCACCAGCAGAGATCTCCGCAGGGCCGGTGGGGAGCTGTTTTTT. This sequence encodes CATSRDLRRAGGELFF.

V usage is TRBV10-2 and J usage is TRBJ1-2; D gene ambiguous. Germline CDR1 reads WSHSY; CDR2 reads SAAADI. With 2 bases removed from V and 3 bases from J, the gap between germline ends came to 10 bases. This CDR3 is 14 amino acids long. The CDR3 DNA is TGCGCCAGCAGTGAGCCGGACGTCGACTATGGCTACACCTTC. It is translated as CASSEPDVDYGYTF.

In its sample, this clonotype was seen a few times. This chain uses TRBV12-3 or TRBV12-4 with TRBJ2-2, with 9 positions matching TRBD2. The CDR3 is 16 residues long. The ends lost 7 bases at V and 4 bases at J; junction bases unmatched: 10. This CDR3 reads CASITSRGGRTGELFF. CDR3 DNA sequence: TGTGCCAGCATTACCTCGCGGGGGGGCCGCACCGGGGAGCTGTTTTTT.

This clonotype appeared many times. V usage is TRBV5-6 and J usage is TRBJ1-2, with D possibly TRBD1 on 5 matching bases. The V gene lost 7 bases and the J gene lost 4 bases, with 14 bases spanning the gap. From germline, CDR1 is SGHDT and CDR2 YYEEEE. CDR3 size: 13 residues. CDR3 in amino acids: CASRSGVLYGYTF. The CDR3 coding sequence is TGTGCCAGCCGATCGGGGGTGCTCTATGGCTACACCTTC.

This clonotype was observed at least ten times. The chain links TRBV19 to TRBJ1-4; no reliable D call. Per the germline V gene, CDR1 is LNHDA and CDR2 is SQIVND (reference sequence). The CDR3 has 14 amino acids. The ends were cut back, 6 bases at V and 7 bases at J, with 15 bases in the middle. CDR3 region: CASSIYHSGEKLFF. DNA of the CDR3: TGTGCCAGTAGCATCTACCACTCGGGTGAAAAACTGTTTTTT.

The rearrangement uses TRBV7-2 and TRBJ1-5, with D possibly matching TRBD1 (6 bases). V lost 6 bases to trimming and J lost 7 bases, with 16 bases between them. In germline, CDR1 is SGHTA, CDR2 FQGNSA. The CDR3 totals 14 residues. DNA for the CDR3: TGTGCCAGCAGTAAAAGGGGGGACGAGCAGCCCCAGCATTTT. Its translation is CASSKRGDEQPQHF.

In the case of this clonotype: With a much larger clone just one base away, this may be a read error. The CDR3: CASSQGTANSPLRF. In DNA, the CDR3 is TGTGCCAGCAGCCAAGGGACAGCTAATTCACCCCTCCGCTTT. The gene calls are TRBV14 and TRBJ1-6; a weak D match, TRBD1 (6 bases). The length of the CDR3 is 14 residues. Germline loops: CDR1 SGHDN, CDR2 FVKESK.

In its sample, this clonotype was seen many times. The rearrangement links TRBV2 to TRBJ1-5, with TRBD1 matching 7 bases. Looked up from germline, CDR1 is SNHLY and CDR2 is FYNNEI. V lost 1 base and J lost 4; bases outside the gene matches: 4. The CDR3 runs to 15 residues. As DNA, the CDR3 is TGTGCCAGCAGTGAAGGGGGACAGTTGAATCAGCCCCAGCATTTT. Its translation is CASSEGGQLNQPQHF. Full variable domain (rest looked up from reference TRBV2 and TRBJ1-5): EPEVTQTPSHQVTQMGQEVILRCVPISNHLYFYWYRQILGQKVEFLVSFYNNEISEKSEIFDDQFSVERPDGSNFTLKIRSTKLEDSAMYFCASSEGGQLNQPQHFGDGTRLSIL.

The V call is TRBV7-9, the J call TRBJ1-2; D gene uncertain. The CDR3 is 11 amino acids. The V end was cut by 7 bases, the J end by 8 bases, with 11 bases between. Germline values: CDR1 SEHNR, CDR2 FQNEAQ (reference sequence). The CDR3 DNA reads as TGTGCCAGCACAAGGGCTGGCGGCTACACCTTC. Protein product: CASTRAGGYTF.

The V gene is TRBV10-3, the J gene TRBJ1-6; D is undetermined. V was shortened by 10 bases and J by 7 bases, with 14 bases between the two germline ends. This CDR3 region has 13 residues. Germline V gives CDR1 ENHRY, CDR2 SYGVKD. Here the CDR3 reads CASGLERNSPLHF. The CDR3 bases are TGTGCCAGCGGGTTAGAGAGAAATTCACCCCTCCACTTT.

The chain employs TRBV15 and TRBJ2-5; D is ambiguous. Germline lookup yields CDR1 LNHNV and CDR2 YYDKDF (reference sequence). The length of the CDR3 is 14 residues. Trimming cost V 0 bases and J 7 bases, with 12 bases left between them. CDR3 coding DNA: TGTGCCACCAGCAGAGATCCGGCCGAAGGGACCCAGTACTTC. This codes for CATSRDPAEGTQYF.

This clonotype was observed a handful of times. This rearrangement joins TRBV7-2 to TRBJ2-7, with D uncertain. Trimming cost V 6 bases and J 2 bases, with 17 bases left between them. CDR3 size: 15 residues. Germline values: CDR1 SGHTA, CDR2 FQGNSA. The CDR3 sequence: CASSDLDGLPYEQYF. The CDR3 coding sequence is TGTGCCAGCAGTGACCTGGACGGCTTACCCTACGAGCAGTACTTC.

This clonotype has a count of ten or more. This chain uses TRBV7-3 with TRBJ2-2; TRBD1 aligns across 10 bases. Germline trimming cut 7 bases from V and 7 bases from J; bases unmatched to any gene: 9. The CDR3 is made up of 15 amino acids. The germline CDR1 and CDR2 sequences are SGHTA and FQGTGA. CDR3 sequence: CASTAGTGVGGELFF. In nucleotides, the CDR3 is TGTGCCAGCACAGCAGGGACAGGGGTTGGCGGGGAGCTGTTTTTT.

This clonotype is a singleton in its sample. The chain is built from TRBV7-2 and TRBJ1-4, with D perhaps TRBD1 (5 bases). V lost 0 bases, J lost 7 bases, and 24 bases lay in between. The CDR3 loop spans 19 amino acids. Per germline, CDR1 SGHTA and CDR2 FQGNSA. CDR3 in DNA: TGTACCAGCAGCTTAGCGCCGGATCAGGGTTCGTCTTTCAGTGAAAAACTGTTTTTT. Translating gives CTSSLAPDQGSSFSEKLFF.

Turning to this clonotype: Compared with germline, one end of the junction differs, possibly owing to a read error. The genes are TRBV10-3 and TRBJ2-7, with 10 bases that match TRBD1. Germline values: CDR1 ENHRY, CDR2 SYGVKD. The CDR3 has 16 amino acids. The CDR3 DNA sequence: TGTGCCAGCAGTTCGGACAGGGGGGGAGTTGGCTACGAGCAGTACTTC. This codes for CASSSDRGGVGYEQYF.

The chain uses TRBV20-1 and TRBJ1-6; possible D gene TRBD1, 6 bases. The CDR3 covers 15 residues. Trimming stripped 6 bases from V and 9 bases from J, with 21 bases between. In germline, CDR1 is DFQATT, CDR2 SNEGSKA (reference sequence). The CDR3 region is CSAEGRGGGVSPLHF. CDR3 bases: TGCAGTGCCGAGGGGCGGGGAGGGGGAGTTTCACCCCTCCACTTT.

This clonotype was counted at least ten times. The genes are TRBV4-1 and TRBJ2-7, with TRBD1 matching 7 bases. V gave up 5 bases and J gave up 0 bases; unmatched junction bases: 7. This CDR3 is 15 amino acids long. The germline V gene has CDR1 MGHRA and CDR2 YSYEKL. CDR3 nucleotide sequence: TGCGCCAGCAGCTTACTCCGGGACAGCTCCTACGAGCAGTACTTC. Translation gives CASSLLRDSSYEQYF.

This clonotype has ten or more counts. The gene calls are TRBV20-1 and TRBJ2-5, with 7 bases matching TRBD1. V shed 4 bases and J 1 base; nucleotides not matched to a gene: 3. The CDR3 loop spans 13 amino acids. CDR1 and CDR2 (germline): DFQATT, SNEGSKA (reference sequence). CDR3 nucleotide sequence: TGCAGTGCTAAGGACAGGTCCCAAGAGACCCAGTACTTC. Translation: CSAKDRSQETQYF.

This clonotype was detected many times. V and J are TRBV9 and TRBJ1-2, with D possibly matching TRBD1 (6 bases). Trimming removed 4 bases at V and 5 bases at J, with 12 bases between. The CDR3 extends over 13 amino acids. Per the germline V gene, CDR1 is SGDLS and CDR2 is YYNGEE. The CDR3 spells CASSSGQWYGYTF. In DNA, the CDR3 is TGTGCCAGCAGCAGCGGACAGTGGTATGGCTACACCTTC. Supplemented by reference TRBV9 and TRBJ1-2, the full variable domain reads DSGVTQTPKHLITATGQRVTLRCSPRSGDLSVYWYQQSLDQGLQFLIQYYNGEERAKGNILERFSAQQFPDLHSELNLSSLELGDSALYFCASSSGQWYGYTFGSGTRLTVV.

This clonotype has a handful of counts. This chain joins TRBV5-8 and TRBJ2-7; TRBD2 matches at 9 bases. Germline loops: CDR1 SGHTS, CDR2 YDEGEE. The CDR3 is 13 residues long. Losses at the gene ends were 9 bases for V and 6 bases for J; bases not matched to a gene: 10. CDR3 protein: CATRPAREGEQYF. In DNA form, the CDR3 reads TGTGCCACCCGGCCGGCGCGGGAGGGCGAGCAGTACTTC. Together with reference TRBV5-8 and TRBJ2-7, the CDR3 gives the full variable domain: EAGVTQSPTHLIKTRGQQATLRCSPISGHTSVYWYQQALGLGLQFLLWYDEGEERNRGNFPPRFSGRQFPNYSSELNVNALELEDSALYLCATRPAREGEQYFGPGTRLTVT.

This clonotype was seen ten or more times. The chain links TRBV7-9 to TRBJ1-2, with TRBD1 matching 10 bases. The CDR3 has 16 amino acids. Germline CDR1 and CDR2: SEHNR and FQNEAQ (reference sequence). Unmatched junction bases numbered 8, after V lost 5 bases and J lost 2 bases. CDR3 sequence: CASSPSPGQGNYGYTF. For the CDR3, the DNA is TGTGCCAGCAGCCCGAGTCCGGGACAGGGGAACTATGGCTACACCTTC.

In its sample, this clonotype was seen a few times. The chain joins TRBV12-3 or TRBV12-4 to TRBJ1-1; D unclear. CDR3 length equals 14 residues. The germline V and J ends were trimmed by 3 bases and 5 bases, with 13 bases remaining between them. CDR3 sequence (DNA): TGTGCCAGCAGTTTTTCCCGGGTTCGGACTGAAGCTTTCTTT. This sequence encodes CASSFSRVRTEAFF.

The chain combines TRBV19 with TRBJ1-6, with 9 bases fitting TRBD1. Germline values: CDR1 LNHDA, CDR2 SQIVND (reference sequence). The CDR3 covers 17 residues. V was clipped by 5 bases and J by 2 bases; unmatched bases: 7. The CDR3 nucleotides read TGTGCCAGTAGTCCGGGACAGGGTCGAGCCTATAATTCACCCCTCCACTTT. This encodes CASSPGQGRAYNSPLHF. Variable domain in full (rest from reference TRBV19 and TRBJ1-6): DGGITQSPKYLFRKEGQNVTLSCEQNLNHDAMYWYRQDPGQGLRLIYYSQIVNDFQKGDIAEGYSVSREKKESFPLTVTSAQKNPTAFYLCASSPGQGRAYNSPLHFGNGTRLTVT.

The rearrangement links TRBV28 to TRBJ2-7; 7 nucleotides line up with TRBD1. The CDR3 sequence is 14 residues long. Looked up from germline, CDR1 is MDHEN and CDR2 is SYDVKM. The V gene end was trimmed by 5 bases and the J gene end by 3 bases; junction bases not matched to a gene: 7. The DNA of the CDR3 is TGTGCCAGCAGTGTACCTGACAGGGACTACGAGCAGTACTTC. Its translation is CASSVPDRDYEQYF.

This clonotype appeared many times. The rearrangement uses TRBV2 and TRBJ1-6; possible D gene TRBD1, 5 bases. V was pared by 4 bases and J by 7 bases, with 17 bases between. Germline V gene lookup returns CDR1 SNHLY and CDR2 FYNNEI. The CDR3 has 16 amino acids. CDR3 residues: CASSGAGRGWNSPLHF. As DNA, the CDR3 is TGTGCCAGCAGTGGCGCGGGGCGGGGTTGGAATTCACCCCTCCACTTT.

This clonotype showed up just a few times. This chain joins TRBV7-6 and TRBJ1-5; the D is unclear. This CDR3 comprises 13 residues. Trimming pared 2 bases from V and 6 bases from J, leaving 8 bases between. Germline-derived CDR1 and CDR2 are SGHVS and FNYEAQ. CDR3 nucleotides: TGTGCCAGCAGCTTAAATAACGTTCAGCCCCAGCATTTT. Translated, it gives CASSLNNVQPQHF.

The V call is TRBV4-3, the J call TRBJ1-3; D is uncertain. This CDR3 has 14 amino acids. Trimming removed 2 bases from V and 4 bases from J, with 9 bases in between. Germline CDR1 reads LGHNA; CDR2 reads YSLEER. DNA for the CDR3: TGCGCCAGCAGCCAATCAGGTGCAGGAAACACCATATATTTT. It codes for CASSQSGAGNTIYF.